The next 22 T cell receptor beta chains were all read from a single sample in a study of shared clonotypes between healthy human individuals. Sequencing used immunoSEQ multiplex PCR; TCRdb keeps in-frame clones, though not all of them. In the table there are hundreds of thousands of clones, nearly 95% of which are singletons. Selected positively for CCR7 and CD45RO-negative, naive CD8 cells excluded terminally differentiated effector memory CD45RA+ cells. The sequencing input was naive CD8+ T cells sorted from blood. Every receptor here comes from a man aged 25-40 years in good health.

The chain carries TRBV9 and TRBJ1-2; unclear D gene. V dropped 0 bases and J dropped 3 bases, with 18 bases sitting between them. The CDR3 length is 17 residues. Germline assignment: CDR1 SGDLS and CDR2 YYNGEE. The CDR3 nucleotides are TGTGCCAGCAGCGTAGCTCGCCCGTCCGGGTGGTACTATGGCTACACCTTC. As protein: CASSVARPSGWYYGYTF.

V usage is TRBV7-8 and J usage is TRBJ2-1; D is unresolved. Trimming removed 2 bases from V and 0 bases from J, with 11 bases in between. This CDR3 is built from 16 residues. Germline-derived CDR1 and CDR2 are SGHVS and FQNEAQ. The CDR3 reads CASSLRVISSYNEQFF. CDR3 DNA: TGTGCCAGCAGCTTAAGGGTCATAAGCTCCTACAATGAGCAGTTCTTC.

The chain links TRBV7-9 to TRBJ2-5; TRBD1 agrees at 7 bases. V trimming: 4 bases; J trimming: 1 base; junction bases outside the gene matches: 9. The CDR3 is made up of 16 amino acids. Germline V gene data show CDR1 as SEHNR and CDR2 as FQNEAQ (reference sequence). The CDR3 nucleotides read TGTGCCAGCAGCTCGACCACCGGGACAGTCCAAGAGACCCAGTACTTC. Its translation is CASSSTTGTVQETQYF.

The chain employs TRBV4-1 and TRBJ2-1; D not resolved. The CDR3 loop spans 15 amino acids. Trimming cost V 3 bases and J 8 bases, with 17 bases left between them. Germline V gene data show CDR1 as MGHRA and CDR2 as YSYEKL. The CDR3 loop reads CASSHQPIIKHEQFF. The CDR3 nucleotides are TGCGCCAGCAGCCACCAACCGATCATAAAACATGAGCAGTTCTTC.

This chain connects TRBV7-9 to TRBJ1-1; 10 positions agree with TRBD1. V trimming: 0 bases; J trimming: 0 bases; junction bases outside the gene matches: 10. This CDR3 is 19 amino acids long. CDR1 and CDR2 (germline): SEHNR, FQNEAQ (reference sequence). Here the CDR3 reads CASSLAPLDRGDMNTEAFF. The CDR3 nucleotides read TGTGCCAGCAGCTTAGCGCCGTTGGACAGGGGGGACATGAACACTGAAGCTTTCTTT.

This chain connects TRBV28 to TRBJ1-5; TRBD1 is a possible D gene (5 bases). This CDR3 contains 15 residues. The V end lost 5 bases, the J end lost 1 base, and 12 bases lay between the germline ends. Germline CDR1 is MDHEN and CDR2 is SYDVKM. CDR3 DNA sequence: TGTGCCAGCAGTCCCGGATACAGGAGCAATCAGCCCCAGCATTTT. Protein: CASSPGYRSNQPQHF.

The chain is built from TRBV7-9 and TRBJ1-2, with 7 positions matching TRBD1. The germline V gene has CDR1 SEHNR and CDR2 FQNEAQ (reference sequence). The CDR3 is made up of 13 amino acids. Germline trimming cut 3 bases from V and 4 bases from J; bases unmatched to any gene: 2. The CDR3: CASSLGQFYGYTF. The CDR3 DNA is TGTGCCAGCAGCTTGGGACAGTTCTATGGCTACACCTTC.

The chain links TRBV6-1 to TRBJ2-1, with D uncertain. The CDR3 spans 13 residues. The V gene lost 1 base and the J gene lost 9 bases, with 10 bases spanning the gap. Germline CDR1 and CDR2: MNHNS and SASEGT. The CDR3 DNA reads TGTGCCAGCAGTGAAGGGGATATGGGTGAGCAGTTCTTC. Protein sequence: CASSEGDMGEQFF.

The chain recombines TRBV29-1 with TRBJ2-7, with TRBD2 matching 10 bases. Germline V gene sequence: CDR1 SQVTM, CDR2 ANQGSEA. The CDR3 is 18 residues long. V shed 8 bases and J 3 bases; nucleotides not matched to a gene: 22. The CDR3 DNA sequence: TGCAGCCCTACCCCCCTTCTAGCGGGGGTCCAGGCTTACTACGAGCAGTACTTC. Its protein product is CSPTPLLAGVQAYYEQYF.

The V call is TRBV27, the J call TRBJ1-2, with 10 bases matching TRBD1. This CDR3 comprises 15 residues. V was pared by 2 bases and J by 7 bases, with 7 bases of the junction left unmatched. The germline gives CDR1 MNHEY, CDR2 SMNVEV (reference sequence). The CDR3 nucleotides are TGTGCCAGCAGTTTAACGACAGGGGGCGCCGGTGGCTACACCTTC. The encoded protein is CASSLTTGGAGGYTF.

This sequence joins TRBV5-1 and TRBJ2-2; 9 bases are shared with TRBD1. Germline assignment: CDR1 SGHRS and CDR2 YFSETQ. This CDR3 comprises 21 residues. J gave up 6 bases and V 0 bases, and 21 bases lay outside the gene matches. The CDR3 loop is CASSLAIFWGIRDRVSGELFF. The DNA for the CDR3 is TGCGCCAGCAGCTTGGCTATCTTTTGGGGCATCCGGGACAGGGTATCCGGGGAGCTGTTTTTT.

The V call is TRBV27, the J call TRBJ2-3; 9 bases map to TRBD2. CDR3 length: 17 residues. Germline V gene lookup returns CDR1 MNHEY and CDR2 SMNVEV (reference sequence). With V trimmed by 3 bases and J by 5 bases, 12 bases remained unmatched. The CDR3 reads CASSFPPGSGSRDTQYF. The DNA for the CDR3 is TGTGCCAGCAGTTTTCCGCCCGGTAGCGGGAGTCGAGATACGCAGTATTTT.

The chain has TRBV15 and TRBJ2-7; 12 positions match TRBD1. CDR1 is LNHNV, CDR2 YYDKDF, per germline (reference sequence). Trimming cost V 0 bases and J 6 bases; bases outside gene matches: 15. The CDR3 totals 19 residues. The CDR3 sequence is CATSRDRTLPGQGAFEQYF. The CDR3 nucleotides read TGTGCCACCAGCAGAGATCGCACACTTCCGGGACAGGGGGCCTTCGAGCAGTACTTC.

The chain joins TRBV2 to TRBJ2-1; TRBD1 matches 8 bases. Germline assignment: CDR1 SNHLY and CDR2 FYNNEI. The J segment lost 0 bases and the V segment lost 4 bases, leaving 5 bases of the junction unmatched. The CDR3 spans 16 residues. In nucleotides, the CDR3 is TGTGCCAGCAGTGTACGACAGGGGAGCTCCTACAATGAGCAGTTCTTC. It yields the protein CASSVRQGSSYNEQFF.

The rearrangement links TRBV11-2 to TRBJ2-2; D not resolved. The CDR3 totals 14 residues. Trimming removed 0 bases at V and 0 bases at J, with 2 bases between. The germline CDR1 and CDR2 sequences are SGHAT and FQNNGV. The CDR3 sequence: CASSLEPNTGELFF. For the CDR3, the DNA is TGTGCCAGCAGCTTAGAACCGAACACCGGGGAGCTGTTTTTT.

The genes are TRBV28 and TRBJ2-7, with a tentative D call TRBD1 (7 bases). Trimming shortened V by 4 bases and J by 0 bases, and 19 bases separated the two germline ends. The CDR3 sequence is 17 residues long. Germline CDR1 reads MDHEN; CDR2 reads SYDVKM. The CDR3 nucleotides read TGTGCCAGCAGTTCCCCCCCGACAGGGAGGAGCTCCTACGAGCAGTACTTC. Translating it yields CASSSPPTGRSSYEQYF.

The chain recombines TRBV6-6 with TRBJ2-7; TRBD2 matches 7 bases. Germline lookup yields CDR1 MNHNY and CDR2 SVGAGI (reference sequence). This CDR3 is built from 15 residues. J was trimmed by 5 bases and V by 3 bases; bases with no gene match: 10. The CDR3 loop is CASSYYANRGDEQYF. The CDR3 nucleotides are TGTGCCAGCAGTTATTATGCGAACCGGGGGGACGAGCAGTACTTC.

The chain is built from TRBV4-3 and TRBJ2-5, with a weak D call TRBD2 (5 bases). Per the germline V gene, CDR1 is LGHNA and CDR2 is YSLEER. This CDR3 is built from 17 residues. V was trimmed by 2 bases and J by 2 bases, leaving 18 bases between them. The CDR3 region is CASSQRFREDHQETQYF. Written as DNA, the CDR3 is TGCGCCAGCAGCCAAAGGTTTCGGGAAGATCATCAAGAGACCCAGTACTTC.

The chain joins TRBV5-4 to TRBJ2-2; D ambiguous. CDR1 and CDR2 from the germline V gene are SGHNT and YYREEE (reference sequence). V lost 4 bases and J lost 0, with 19 bases in between. This CDR3 contains 18 residues. CDR3 sequence (DNA): TGTGCCAGCAGCGTGTTCCCTCTAGAGGACGCGAACACCGGGGAGCTGTTTTTT. Translating gives CASSVFPLEDANTGELFF. Variable domain in full (rest from reference TRBV5-4 and TRBJ2-2): ETGVTQSPTHLIKTRGQQVTLRCSSQSGHNTVSWYQQALGQGPQFIFQYYREEENGRGNFPPRFSGLQFPNYSSELNVNALELDDSALYLCASSVFPLEDANTGELFFGEGSRLTVL.

This chain links TRBV10-1 with TRBJ1-5; possible D gene TRBD1, 6 bases. CDR3 length: 14 amino acids. Trimming stripped 3 bases from V and 6 bases from J, with 12 bases between. CDR1 and CDR2 (germline): WNHNN, SYGVQD (reference sequence). CDR3 sequence (DNA): TGCGCCAGCAGTGAAGCGGGGGCGGGTCAGCCCCAGCATTTT. Amino acid sequence: CASSEAGAGQPQHF.

As to this clone: Germline and junction disagree at one end, which may indicate a read error. The genes are TRBV4-1 and TRBJ2-7; D not certain. The CDR3 is 15 amino acids. CDR1 and CDR2 (germline): MGHRA, YSYEKL. The CDR3 DNA reads TGCGCCAGCAGCCAGGGGTCAGGTCGTACCTACGGGCAGTACTTC. Encoded protein: CASSQGSGRTYGQYF.

The chain couples TRBV15 to TRBJ2-6, with D uncertain. The CDR3 is 15 amino acids. V was cut by 5 bases and J by 0 bases, with 8 bases left in between. Germline CDR1 reads LNHNV; CDR2 reads YYDKDF (reference sequence). Here the CDR3 reads CATSFEGSGANVLTF. In DNA, the CDR3 is TGTGCCACCAGCTTCGAAGGCTCTGGGGCCAACGTCCTGACTTTC.